This T cell receptor beta chain was documented in a study of blood T cell repertoires in COVID-19. On the study more broadly: COVID-19 samples collected from the United States, Italy and Spain covered acute and convalescent phases.

Germline-derived CDR1 and CDR2 are PRHDT and FYEKMQ (reference sequence). V lost 5 bases, J lost 7 bases, and 8 bases stayed unmatched. The CDR3 is 15 amino acids. In the authors' methods: Nucleated cell counts were estimated from reference gene primer amplification. Using immunoSEQ multiplex PCR, the repertoire was profiled, and TCRdb retains in-frame clones only, with some absent. D and trimming were read from the DNA, whereas the V and J calls and clone size are those reported in that table. This sample has just over 95,000 clones, with about 81% found just once. The V and J genes are TRBV13 and TRBJ2-1; 10 bases are a match to TRBD1. Sample: peripheral blood. The source of this sequence is a man aged 55 to 69 with acute or convalescent COVID-19. CDR3 in amino acids: CASSPSGTGVNEQFF. DNA for the CDR3: TGTGCCAGCAGCCCATCCGGGACAGGGGTAAATGAGCAGTTCTTC.